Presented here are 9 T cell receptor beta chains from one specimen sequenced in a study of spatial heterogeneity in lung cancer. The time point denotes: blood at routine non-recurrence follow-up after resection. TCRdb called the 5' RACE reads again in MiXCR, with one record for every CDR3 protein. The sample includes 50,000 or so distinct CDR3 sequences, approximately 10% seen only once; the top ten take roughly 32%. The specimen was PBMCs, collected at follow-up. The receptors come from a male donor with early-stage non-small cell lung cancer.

The CDR3 DNA sequence: TGCAGTGCACAGGGAAAGGCCATTCAGCCCCAGCATTTT. It translates to CSAQGKAIQPQHF. The chain links TRBV20-1 to TRBJ1-5, with D tentatively TRBD1 (6 bases). Looked up from germline, CDR1 is DFQATT and CDR2 is SNEGSKA (reference sequence). The CDR3 is made up of 13 amino acids. V dropped 6 bases and J dropped 6 bases, with 15 bases sitting between them.

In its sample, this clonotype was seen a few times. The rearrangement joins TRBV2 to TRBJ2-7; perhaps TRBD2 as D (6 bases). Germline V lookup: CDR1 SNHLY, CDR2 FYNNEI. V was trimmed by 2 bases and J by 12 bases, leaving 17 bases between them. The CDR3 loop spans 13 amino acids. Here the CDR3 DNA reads TGTGCCAGCAGTGAACTCCGGCGGGGAGCGGGGTACTTC. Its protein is CASSELRRGAGYF.

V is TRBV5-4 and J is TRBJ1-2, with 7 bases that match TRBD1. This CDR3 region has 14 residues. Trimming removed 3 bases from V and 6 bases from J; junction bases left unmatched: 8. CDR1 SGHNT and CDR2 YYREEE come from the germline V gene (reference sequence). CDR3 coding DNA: TGTGCCAGCAGCTCGGGACAGAGGAACAATGGCTACACCTTC. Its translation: CASSSGQRNNGYTF.

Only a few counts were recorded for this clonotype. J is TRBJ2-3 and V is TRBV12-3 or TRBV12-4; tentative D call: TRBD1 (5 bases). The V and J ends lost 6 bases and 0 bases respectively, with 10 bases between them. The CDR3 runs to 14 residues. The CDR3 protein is CASRRGQSTDTQYF. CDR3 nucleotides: TGTGCCAGCAGGAGAGGACAAAGCACAGATACGCAGTATTTT.

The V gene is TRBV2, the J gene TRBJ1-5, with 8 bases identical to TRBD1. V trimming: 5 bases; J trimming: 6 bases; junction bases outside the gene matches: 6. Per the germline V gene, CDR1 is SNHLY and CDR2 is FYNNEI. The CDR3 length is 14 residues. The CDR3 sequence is CASSPTGEFQPQHF. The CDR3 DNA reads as TGTGCCAGCAGTCCGACAGGGGAGTTTCAGCCCCAGCATTTT.

Here the CDR3 reads CASSPRLAGEVQYF. The DNA for the CDR3 is TGTGCCAGCAGCCCCCGTCTAGCGGGAGAGGTGCAGTACTTC. The rearrangement joins TRBV6-5 to TRBJ2-7; TRBD2 agrees at 10 bases. CDR1 is MNHEY, CDR2 SVGAGI, per germline. The CDR3 covers 14 residues. Trimming took 6 bases from V and 9 from J; bases not matched to a gene: 11.

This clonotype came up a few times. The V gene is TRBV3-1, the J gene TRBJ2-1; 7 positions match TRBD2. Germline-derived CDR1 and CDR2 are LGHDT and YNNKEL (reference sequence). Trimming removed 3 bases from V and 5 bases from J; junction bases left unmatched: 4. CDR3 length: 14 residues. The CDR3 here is CASSHGTKNNEQFF. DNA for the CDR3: TGTGCCAGCAGCCACGGGACTAAAAACAATGAGCAGTTCTTC.

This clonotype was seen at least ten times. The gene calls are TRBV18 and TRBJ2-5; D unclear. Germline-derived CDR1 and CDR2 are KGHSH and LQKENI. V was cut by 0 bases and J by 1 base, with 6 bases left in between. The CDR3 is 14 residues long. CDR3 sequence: CASSPPNSQETQYF. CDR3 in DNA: TGTGCCAGCTCACCACCGAACAGCCAAGAGACCCAGTACTTC.

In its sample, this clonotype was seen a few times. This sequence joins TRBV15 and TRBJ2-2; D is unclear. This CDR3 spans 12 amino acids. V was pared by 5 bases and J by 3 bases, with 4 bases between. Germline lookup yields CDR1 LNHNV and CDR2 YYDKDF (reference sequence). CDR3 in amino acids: CATSAYTGELFF. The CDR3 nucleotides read TGTGCCACCAGCGCTTACACCGGGGAGCTGTTTTTT.